The 27 T cell receptor beta chains below were found in one sample sequenced in a study of OX40 agonist ivuxolimab in advanced cancers. The method was the immunoSEQ multiplex PCR assay. Entries here come from immuneACCESS through TCRdb and include only in-frame sequences with V and J called. Some clones fail to appear in such tables; in the studies checked, an unresolved V gene covers under half of the shortfall, and the cause of the remainder is unknown. This sample holds some 38,000 clones; nearly 90% were observed only once. The ten largest clones represent over 40% of the sample. Source: CD4+ or CD8+ T cells sorted from blood, taken in a trial of the OX40 agonist ivuxolimab. These receptors originate from an adult with an advanced solid tumor such as melanoma, head and neck, liver or kidney cancer.

The chain is built from TRBV9 and TRBJ2-3; 12 bases fit TRBD2. Germline V CDR1 and CDR2: SGDLS, YYNGEE. With 3 bases clipped from V and 5 bases from J, the junction kept 16 bases outside the gene matches. This CDR3 is 19 amino acids long. The CDR3, as DNA: TGTGCCAGCAGCGGGCGCCTCCTTCCTAGCGGGGGGGCCGGAGATACGCAGTATTTT. Protein sequence: CASSGRLLPSGGAGDTQYF.

This chain connects TRBV28 to TRBJ2-5; D is undetermined. Germline lookup yields CDR1 MDHEN and CDR2 SYDVKM. Deletions cut 4 bases from V and 5 bases from J, with 5 bases between. CDR3 length: 11 amino acids. This CDR3 reads CASSWMETQYF. The CDR3 region has the DNA TGTGCCAGCAGTTGGATGGAGACCCAGTACTTC. Combining the CDR3 with reference TRBV28 and TRBJ2-5 gives the whole variable domain DVKVTQSSRYLVKRTGEKVFLECVQDMDHENMFWYRQDPGLGLRLIYFSYDVKMKEKGDIPEGYSVSREKKERFSLILESASTNQTSMYLCASSWMETQYFGPGTRLLVL.

CDR3 nucleotides: TGCAGCCTTACTCTAGGGGAAAATGAGCAGTTCTTC. Encoded protein: CSLTLGENEQFF. The chain has TRBV29-1 and TRBJ2-1, with D tentatively TRBD1 (5 bases). This CDR3 spans 12 amino acids. The ends were cut back, 8 bases at V and 7 bases at J, with 15 bases in the middle. From germline, CDR1 is SQVTM and CDR2 ANQGSEA.

The V and J genes are TRBV9 and TRBJ2-7; no reliable D call. The CDR3 spans 12 residues. V lost 5 bases and J lost 6, with 12 bases in between. The germline V gene has CDR1 SGDLS and CDR2 YYNGEE. The CDR3 protein is CASSGVGFEQYF. The CDR3 coding sequence is TGTGCCAGCAGTGGGGTGGGATTCGAGCAGTACTTC.

The genes are TRBV9 and TRBJ2-2; possible D gene TRBD1, 6 bases. CDR3 length: 15 residues. The germline V gene has CDR1 SGDLS and CDR2 YYNGEE. The V end lost 0 bases, the J end lost 1 base, and 7 bases lay between the germline ends. The CDR3 nucleotides read TGTGCCAGCAGCGTAGGGGGACAGAACACCGGGGAGCTGTTTTTT. As protein: CASSVGGQNTGELFF.

The rearrangement links TRBV9 to TRBJ1-3, with TRBD1 as a possible D gene (5 bases). Germline values: CDR1 SGDLS, CDR2 YYNGEE. V was trimmed by 0 bases and J by 0 bases, leaving 13 bases between them. The CDR3 length is 17 residues. This chain's CDR3 is CASSVGSQVLSGNTIYF. In DNA, the CDR3 is TGTGCCAGCAGCGTAGGATCACAGGTCCTCTCTGGAAACACCATATATTTT.

The chain combines TRBV27 with TRBJ1-5; D is perhaps TRBD1 (5 bases). Germline V lookup: CDR1 MNHEY, CDR2 SMNVEV (reference sequence). Trimming cost V 5 bases and J 5 bases, with 13 bases left between them. There are 14 residues in the CDR3. Written as DNA, the CDR3 is TGTGCCAGCAGTCAGCTGGGGGGAGATCAGCCCCAGCATTTT. Residues: CASSQLGGDQPQHF.

This clone has a handful of counts. The V and J genes are TRBV7-3 and TRBJ2-7; D is undetermined. The germline V gene has CDR1 SGHTA and CDR2 FQGTGA. The V gene lost 8 bases and the J gene lost 0 bases, with 14 bases spanning the gap. The CDR3 consists of 14 residues. The DNA of the CDR3 is TGTGCCAGCTATTCAGTGAGGAGCTCCTACGAGCAGTACTTC. Amino acid sequence: CASYSVRSSYEQYF.

The gene calls are TRBV4-3 and TRBJ2-7; 13 nucleotides line up with TRBD2. Germline CDR1 and CDR2: LGHNA and YSLEER. The ends lost 5 bases at V and 7 bases at J; junction bases unmatched: 11. There are 16 residues in the CDR3. CDR3 coding DNA: TGCGCCAGCAGCACTAGGACTAGCGGGGGCTCGGTTGAGCAGTACTTC. Its protein product is CASSTRTSGGSVEQYF.

The chain recombines TRBV25-1 with TRBJ2-3; a possible D gene is TRBD1 (6 bases). CDR1 MGHDK and CDR2 SYGVNS come from the germline V gene. With 10 bases removed from V and 7 bases from J, the gap between germline ends came to 15 bases. The CDR3 spans 12 residues. The CDR3 loop is CATPRTVNTQYF. The CDR3, as DNA: TGTGCCACCCCAAGGACAGTAAATACGCAGTATTTT.

J is TRBJ2-7 and V is TRBV7-9; TRBD2 is a possible D gene (7 bases). Trimming removed 4 bases from V and 4 bases from J, with 14 bases in between. Germline V lookup: CDR1 SEHNR, CDR2 FQNEAQ (reference sequence). There are 14 residues in the CDR3. The CDR3 bases are TGTGCCAGCAGCTCGACCAGGGGAGGGTACGAGCAGTACTTC. It codes for CASSSTRGGYEQYF.

The chain carries TRBV4-1 and TRBJ1-6, with D maybe TRBD1 (5 bases). The germline V gene encodes CDR1 MGHRA and CDR2 YSYEKL. The V end lost 1 base, the J end lost 8 bases, and 18 bases lay between the germline ends. The CDR3 has 17 amino acids. CDR3 sequence: CASSQVTVTVGDSPLHF. DNA of the CDR3: TGCGCCAGCAGCCAAGTTACGGTAACAGTGGGGGATTCACCCCTCCACTTT.

The chain links TRBV9 to TRBJ2-7; 7 bases line up with TRBD2. This CDR3 has 14 amino acids. After removal of 3 bases from V and 1 base from J, the junction contained 4 bases not matched to a gene. CDR1 and CDR2 from the germline V gene are SGDLS and YYNGEE. CDR3 coding DNA: TGTGCCAGCAGCGGGTCCGGGGGGTCCTACGAGCAGTACTTC. Translated: CASSGSGGSYEQYF.

This chain links TRBV13 with TRBJ2-3, with TRBD2 matching 15 bases. CDR3 size: 16 residues. V dropped 4 bases and J dropped 6; count of bases not matched to a gene: 5. The germline V gene encodes CDR1 PRHDT and CDR2 FYEKMQ (reference sequence). The CDR3 sequence: CASSSGTSGGYDTQYF. DNA of the CDR3: TGTGCCAGCAGCTCAGGGACTAGCGGGGGGTATGATACGCAGTATTTT.

The chain carries TRBV7-9 and TRBJ2-7; no clear D. Per germline, CDR1 SEHNR and CDR2 FQNEAQ (reference sequence). The CDR3 consists of 12 residues. V shed 2 bases and J shed 5 bases, with 7 bases lying between them. The CDR3 DNA sequence: TGTGCCAGCAGCTTACCAGGCGACGAGCAGTACTTC. Residues: CASSLPGDEQYF.

The V gene is TRBV7-9, the J gene TRBJ2-7; 9 bases are a match to TRBD1. Trimming took 4 bases from V and 6 from J; bases not matched to a gene: 10. CDR3 length equals 15 residues. Germline V gene data show CDR1 as SEHNR and CDR2 as FQNEAQ (reference sequence). The CDR3 nucleotides are TGTGCCAGCAGCTCCCGACAGGGGGAAAGTTTCGAGCAGTACTTC. It specifies CASSSRQGESFEQYF.

Only one count was recorded for this clone. The chain carries TRBV27 and TRBJ2-7; 10 nucleotides line up with TRBD1. From germline, CDR1 is MNHEY and CDR2 SMNVEV (reference sequence). The CDR3 length is 16 residues. V gave up 5 bases and J gave up 4 bases; unmatched junction bases: 11. CDR3 DNA sequence: TGTGCCAGCAGTCCCACATCCGGGACAGGGGTTTACGAGCAGTACTTC. Its protein is CASSPTSGTGVYEQYF.

The rearrangement joins TRBV11-2 to TRBJ2-2; D gene ambiguous. Trimming removed 5 bases at V and 6 bases at J, with 7 bases between. The germline CDR1 and CDR2 sequences are SGHAT and FQNNGV. CDR3 length: 12 residues. Here the CDR3 reads CASSTAAGELFF. The CDR3 DNA reads TGTGCCAGCAGCACAGCCGCCGGGGAGCTGTTTTTT. The full variable domain, with the rest looked up from reference TRBV11-2 and TRBJ2-2, is EAGVAQSPRYKIIEKRQSVAFWCNPISGHATLYWYQQILGQGPKLLIQFQNNGVVDDSQLPKDRFSAERLKGVDSTLKIQPAKLEDSAVYLCASSTAAGELFFGEGSRLTVL.

The chain employs TRBV9 and TRBJ2-5; maybe TRBD1 (6 bases). The germline gives CDR1 SGDLS, CDR2 YYNGEE. Trimming removed 4 bases from V and 1 base from J, with 14 bases in between. CDR3 length equals 15 residues. DNA of the CDR3: TGTGCCAGCAGCTCCACAGGGACACCCCAAGAGACCCAGTACTTC. It translates to CASSSTGTPQETQYF.

The sample holds a few counts of this clone. V is TRBV5-1 and J is TRBJ2-7; 11 nucleotides line up with TRBD1. This CDR3 has 15 residues. The J segment lost 3 bases and the V segment lost 2 bases, leaving 4 bases of the junction unmatched. Germline loops: CDR1 SGHRS, CDR2 YFSETQ. DNA for the CDR3: TGCGCCAGCAGCTTCCCGGGACAGGGGGTCTACGAGCAGTACTTC. It specifies CASSFPGQGVYEQYF.

CDR3 sequence reads: CASNWGVGVETEAFF. DNA for the CDR3: TGTGCCAGCAATTGGGGGGTCGGAGTGGAGACTGAAGCTTTCTTT. The rearrangement links TRBV6-5 to TRBJ1-1; weak D call: TRBD1 (5 bases). Germline V gene sequence: CDR1 MNHEY, CDR2 SVGAGI. This CDR3 is 15 amino acids long. Trimming removed 7 bases at V and 5 bases at J, with 20 bases between.

V gene TRBV9 combines with J gene TRBJ1-2; D remains unclear. Germline CDR1 is SGDLS and CDR2 is YYNGEE. The CDR3 has 15 residues. Between the trimmed V and J ends, which lost 4 bases and 4 bases, there was a span of 17 bases. The chain's CDR3 is CASSPGLGSSYGYTF. CDR3 bases: TGTGCCAGCAGCCCCGGTCTTGGGAGCTCCTATGGCTACACCTTC. Combining the CDR3 with reference TRBV9 and TRBJ1-2 gives the whole variable domain DSGVTQTPKHLITATGQRVTLRCSPRSGDLSVYWYQQSLDQGLQFLIQYYNGEERAKGNILERFSAQQFPDLHSELNLSSLELGDSALYFCASSPGLGSSYGYTFGSGTRLTVV.

The count of this clone is one. This chain joins TRBV27 and TRBJ1-6, with D unclear. The CDR3 contains 14 residues. V was pared by 3 bases and J by 6 bases, with 9 bases between. The germline CDR1 and CDR2 sequences are MNHEY and SMNVEV (reference sequence). The CDR3 is CASSLAATNSPLHF. DNA of the CDR3: TGTGCCAGCAGTTTGGCGGCTACTAATTCACCCCTCCACTTT.

This clone was observed once. The chain has TRBV7-9 and TRBJ2-1; possibly TRBD2 for D (6 bases). CDR1 is SEHNR, CDR2 FQNEAQ, per germline (reference sequence). This CDR3 has 16 residues. Trimming took off 5 bases at V and 0 bases at J, with 14 bases between the two ends. CDR3 bases: TGTGCCAGCAGCGGAGGGCCGGGGAGCTCCTACAATGAGCAGTTCTTC. Encoded protein: CASSGGPGSSYNEQFF.

V usage is TRBV7-6 and J usage is TRBJ1-2, with D possibly being TRBD1 (5 bases). Germline V lookup: CDR1 SGHVS, CDR2 FNYEAQ. The V and J ends lost 5 bases and 0 bases respectively, with 7 bases between them. The CDR3 covers 13 residues. The CDR3 region has the DNA TGTGCCAGCAGCATGACAGCTAACTATGGCTACACCTTC. Translating gives CASSMTANYGYTF.

The V call is TRBV2, the J call TRBJ2-1; the D gene is possibly TRBD1 (5 bases). This CDR3 has 17 amino acids. Trimming took off 2 bases at V and 4 bases at J, with 18 bases between the two ends. Germline V gene lookup returns CDR1 SNHLY and CDR2 FYNNEI. DNA for the CDR3: TGTGCCAGCAGTGAAACAGGAGAACAGGTGTCGTACAATGAGCAGTTCTTC. Its translation: CASSETGEQVSYNEQFF.

To note about this clone: A single base separates this from a much larger clone, so it may be a read error. This CDR3 is also generated by other DNA sequences in the sample. CDR3 region: CASSTGYEQYF. CDR3 nucleotides: TGTGCCAGTAGTACGGGCTACGAGCAGTACTTC. The rearrangement uses TRBV19 and TRBJ2-7; D uncertain. CDR3 length: 11 residues. Germline-derived CDR1 and CDR2 are LNHDA and SQIVND (reference sequence). The V and J ends lost 4 bases and 3 bases respectively, with 4 bases between them.